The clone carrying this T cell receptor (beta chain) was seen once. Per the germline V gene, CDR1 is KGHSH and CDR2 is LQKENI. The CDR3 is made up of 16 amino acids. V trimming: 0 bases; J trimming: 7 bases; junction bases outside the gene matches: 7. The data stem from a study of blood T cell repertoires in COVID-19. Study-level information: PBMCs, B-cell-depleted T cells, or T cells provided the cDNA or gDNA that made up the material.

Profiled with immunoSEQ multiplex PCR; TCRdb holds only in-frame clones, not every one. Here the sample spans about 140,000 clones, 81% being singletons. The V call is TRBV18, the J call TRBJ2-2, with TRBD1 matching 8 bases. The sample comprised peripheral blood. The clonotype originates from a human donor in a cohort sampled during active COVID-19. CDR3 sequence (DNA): TGTGCCAGCTCACCACCCTCAGGGGGCTATTTCGGGGAGCTGTTTTTT. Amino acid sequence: CASSPPSGGYFGELFF.